This T cell receptor (beta chain) was sequenced during a study of T cell responses to AZD1222 COVID-19 vaccine. For the study at large: Pooled samples include second doses given at about 4 or 12 weeks.

The data were produced by immunoSEQ multiplex PCR, yet TCRdb's version contains in-frame clones alone and is incomplete. The data contain approximately 140,000 clones, more than 85% of them singletons. The study, taken as a whole, reports: The sample set comprised mostly white British donors with more females, and clonal diversity was possibly underestimated. Repertoire sampling was restricted to post-peak T cell response timepoints.

V was clipped by 7 bases and J by 6 bases; unmatched bases: 10. Germline CDR1 SQVTM, CDR2 ANQGSEA. The CDR3 sequence is 14 residues long. A single count supports this clone. Its antigen is as yet unknown. This chain links TRBV29-1 with TRBJ2-2; 8 bases map to TRBD1. The origin of this receptor is an adult in good health. The specimen comprised peripheral blood, sampled on day 0 of AZD1222 vaccination. CDR3 protein: CSADRAGGAGELFF. The CDR3, as DNA: TGCAGCGCGGACAGGGCCGGTGGAGCCGGGGAGCTGTTTTTT.